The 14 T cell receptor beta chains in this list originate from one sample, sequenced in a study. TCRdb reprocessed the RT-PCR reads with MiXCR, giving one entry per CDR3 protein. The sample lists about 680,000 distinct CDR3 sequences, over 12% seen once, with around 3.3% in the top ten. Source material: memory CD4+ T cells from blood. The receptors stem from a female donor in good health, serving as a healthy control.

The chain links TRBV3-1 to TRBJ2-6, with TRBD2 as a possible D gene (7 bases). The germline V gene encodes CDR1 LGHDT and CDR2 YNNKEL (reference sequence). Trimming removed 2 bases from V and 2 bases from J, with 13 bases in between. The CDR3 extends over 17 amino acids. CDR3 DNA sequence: TGTGCCAGCAGCCAAAGGGGGGGCTTTACTGGGGCCAACGTCCTGACTTTC. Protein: CASSQRGGFTGANVLTF.

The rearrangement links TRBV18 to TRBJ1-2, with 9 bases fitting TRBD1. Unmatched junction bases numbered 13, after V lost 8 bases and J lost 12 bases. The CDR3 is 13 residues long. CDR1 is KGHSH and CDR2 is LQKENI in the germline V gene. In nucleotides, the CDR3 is TGTGCCAGCCTCCCTAGGGACAGGGAAAACCACACCTTC. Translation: CASLPRDRENHTF.

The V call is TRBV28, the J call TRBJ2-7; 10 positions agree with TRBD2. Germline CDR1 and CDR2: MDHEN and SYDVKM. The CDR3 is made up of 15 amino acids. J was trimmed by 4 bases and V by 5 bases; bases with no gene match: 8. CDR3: CASSAPLAGAYEQYF. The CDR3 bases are TGTGCCAGCAGTGCCCCGCTAGCGGGAGCTTACGAGCAGTACTTC.

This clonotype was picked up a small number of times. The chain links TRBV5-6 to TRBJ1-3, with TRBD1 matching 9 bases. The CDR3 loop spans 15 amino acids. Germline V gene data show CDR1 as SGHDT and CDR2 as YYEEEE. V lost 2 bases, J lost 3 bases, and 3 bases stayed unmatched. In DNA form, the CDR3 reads TGTGCCAGCAGCTTAAACAGGGGGCTTGGAAACACCATATATTTT. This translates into CASSLNRGLGNTIYF.

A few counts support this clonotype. CDR3 sequence reads: CASSLNPDQPQHF. In DNA form, the CDR3 reads TGTGCCAGCAGTTTAAATCCCGATCAGCCCCAGCATTTT. The rearrangement uses TRBV12-3 or TRBV12-4 and TRBJ1-5; D uncertain. The CDR3 is 13 amino acids. V lost 2 bases, J lost 5 bases, and 7 bases lay in between.

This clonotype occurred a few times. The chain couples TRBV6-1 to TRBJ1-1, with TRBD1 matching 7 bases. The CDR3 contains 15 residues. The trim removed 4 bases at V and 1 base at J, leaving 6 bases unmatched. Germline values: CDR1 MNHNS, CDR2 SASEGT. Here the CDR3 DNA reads TGTGCCAGCAGTGGGTACAGGGGCGGGAACACTGAAGCTTTCTTT. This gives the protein CASSGYRGGNTEAFF.

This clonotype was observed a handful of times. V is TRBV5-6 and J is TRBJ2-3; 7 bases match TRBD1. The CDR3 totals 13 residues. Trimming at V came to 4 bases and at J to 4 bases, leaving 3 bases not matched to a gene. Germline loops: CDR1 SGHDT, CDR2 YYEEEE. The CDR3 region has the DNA TGTGCCAGCAGCAGAGGACAGGCAGATACGCAGTATTTT. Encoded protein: CASSRGQADTQYF.

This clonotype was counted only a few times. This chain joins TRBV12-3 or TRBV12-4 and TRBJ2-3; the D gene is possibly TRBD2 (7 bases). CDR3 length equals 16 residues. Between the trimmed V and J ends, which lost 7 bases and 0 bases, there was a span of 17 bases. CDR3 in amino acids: CASTLGGPISTDTQYF. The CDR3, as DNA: TGTGCCAGCACCCTGGGGGGGCCCATTAGCACAGATACGCAGTATTTT.

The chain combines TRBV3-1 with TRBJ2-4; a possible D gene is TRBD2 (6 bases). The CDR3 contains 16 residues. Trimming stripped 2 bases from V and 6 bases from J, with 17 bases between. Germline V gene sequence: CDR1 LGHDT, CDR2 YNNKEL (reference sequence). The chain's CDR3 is CASSQPASTRGNIQYF. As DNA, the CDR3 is TGTGCCAGCAGCCAACCTGCTTCGACTAGAGGAAACATTCAGTACTTC.

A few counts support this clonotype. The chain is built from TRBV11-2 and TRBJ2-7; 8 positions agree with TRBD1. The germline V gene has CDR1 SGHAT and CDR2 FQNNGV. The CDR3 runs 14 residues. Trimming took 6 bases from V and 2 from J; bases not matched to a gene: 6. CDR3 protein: CASRSQGVAYEQYF. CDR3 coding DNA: TGTGCCAGCAGGTCACAGGGGGTAGCCTACGAGCAGTACTTC.

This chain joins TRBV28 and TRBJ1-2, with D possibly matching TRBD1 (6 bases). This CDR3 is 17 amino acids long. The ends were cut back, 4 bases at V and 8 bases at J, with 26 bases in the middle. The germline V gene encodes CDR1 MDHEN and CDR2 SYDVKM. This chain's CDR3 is CASSSPGSPTGNRGYTF. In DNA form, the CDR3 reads TGTGCCAGCAGTTCCCCCGGGTCCCCTACAGGGAATCGCGGCTACACCTTC.

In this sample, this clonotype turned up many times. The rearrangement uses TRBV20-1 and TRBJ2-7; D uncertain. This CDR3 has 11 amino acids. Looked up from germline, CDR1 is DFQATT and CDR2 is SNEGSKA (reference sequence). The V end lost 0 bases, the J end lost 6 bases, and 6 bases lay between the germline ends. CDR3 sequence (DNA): TGCAGTGCTAGAGACGCCTTCGAGCAGTACTTC. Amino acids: CSARDAFEQYF.

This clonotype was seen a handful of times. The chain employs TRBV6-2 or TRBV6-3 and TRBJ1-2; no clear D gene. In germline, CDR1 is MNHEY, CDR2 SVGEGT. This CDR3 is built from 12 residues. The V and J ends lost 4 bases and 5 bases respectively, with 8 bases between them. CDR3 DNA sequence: TGTGCCAGCAGTTCCCAGATTTATGGCTACACCTTC. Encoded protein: CASSSQIYGYTF.

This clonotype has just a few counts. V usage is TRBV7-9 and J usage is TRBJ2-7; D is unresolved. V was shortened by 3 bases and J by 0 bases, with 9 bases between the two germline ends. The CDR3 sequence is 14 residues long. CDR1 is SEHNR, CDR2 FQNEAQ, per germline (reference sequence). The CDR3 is CASSFAMSSYEQYF. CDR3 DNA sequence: TGTGCCAGCAGCTTTGCGATGAGCTCCTACGAGCAGTACTTC. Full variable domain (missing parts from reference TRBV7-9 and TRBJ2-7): DTGVSQNPRHKITKRGQNVTFRCDPISEHNRLYWYRQTLGQGPEFLTYFQNEAQLEKSRLLSDRFSAERPKGSFSTLEIQRTEQGDSAMYLCASSFAMSSYEQYFGPGTRLTVT.